The present T cell receptor beta chain was sequenced within a study of blood T cells in healthy people across ages. The CDR3 is made up of 14 amino acids. The germline V gene has CDR1 SGHRS and CDR2 YFSETQ. This clonotype was recorded once. The antigen is undetermined. This may arise from a read error, as a much more abundant clone is one base away. Together with a sample-barcoded 5' primer, a J-beta primer mix was included in a second PCR lasting about 6 to 11 cycles. TCRdb itself ran the 5' RACE reads through MiXCR, one entry per CDR3 protein. The sample carries 1.5 million or so distinct CDR3 sequences, around 42% recorded once. Whenever a sample was processed, at least 6 million PBMCs were isolated. Per sample, no less than 5 micrograms of total RNA were extracted. Study-wide results and limits: Donors of long life had a larger count of naive CD4+ cells and greater diversity than aged donors. PBMCs that were unsorted prevented a conclusive naive versus antigen-experienced comparison.

Material for sequencing was blood. The receptor was derived from a woman in her late teens or twenties in good health. The rearrangement joins TRBV5-1 to TRBJ2-5; D perhaps matches TRBD1 (6 bases). Written as DNA, the CDR3 is TGCGCCGGCAGCTTAGAGGGGGACCTCTCTCAGCAGTACTTC. It specifies CAGSLEGDLSQQYF.